The source of this TCR beta chain is a study of T cell repertoires in cytomegalovirus infection. Background on the study: In the study, CMV epitopes included recently identified HLA-C-restricted and well-studied HLA-B-restricted ones. CMV infection plus the matching HLA type was flagged by public TCR beta signatures. Findings and limits, study-wide: HLA-C-restricted, CMV-specific TCR beta clonotypes were dominant ex vivo. Public TCR beta family frequency separated CMV-and-HLA carriers, including in an independent cohort.

This clonotype was counted a few times. The antigen is unknown. The ends were cut back, 5 bases at V and 1 base at J, with 11 bases in the middle. The CDR3 consists of 13 residues. Germline V gene lookup returns CDR1 SQVTM and CDR2 ANQGSEA. TCRdb reanalysed the reads using MiXCR and keeps one entry per CDR3 protein. The sample holds over 120,000 distinct CDR3 sequences, more than 30% seen once. The V and J genes are TRBV29-1 and TRBJ1-2; D is perhaps TRBD1 (6 bases). The sequenced sample was CD8+ T cells from cultured PBMCs, obtained from culture after CMV antigen stimulation. The sequence came from a human donor in good health (CMV status not recorded). Some clones in this sample may be carry-over from other donors' samples. CDR3 sequence reads: CSVHSDSNYGYTF. The CDR3 region has the DNA TGCAGCGTTCACTCGGACAGTAACTATGGCTACACCTTC.